This T cell receptor (beta chain) was sequenced during a study of T-cell reconstitution after alpha-beta-depleted transplantation in children. This CDR3 has 16 amino acids. V was pared by 3 bases and J by 2 bases, with 6 bases of the junction left unmatched. Unique molecular identifiers were incorporated during preparation of the TCRbeta library. Each CDR3 protein is one row after TCRdb ran MiXCR on the PCR reads. Here the sample spans 500,000 to 600,000 distinct CDR3 sequences, roughly 30% being singletons. This sequence joins TRBV12-3 or TRBV12-4 and TRBJ2-2; 7 bases are shared with TRBD2. This TCR was sampled from a boy younger than two with Wiskott-Aldrich syndrome, due to receive a stem cell transplant. This material consisted of PBMCs, taken before TCRalphabeta/CD19-depleted stem cell transplant. The CDR3 sequence is CASSFRATSNTGELFF. For the CDR3, the DNA is TGTGCCAGCAGTTTTAGGGCGACTAGCAACACCGGGGAGCTGTTTTTT.